These 30 T cell receptor beta chains were sequenced from one sample in a study of tissue T cells after allogeneic stem cell transplantation. TCRdb's copy holds only in-frame clones and misses some; the assay was immunoSEQ multiplex PCR. The table lists some 500 clones, under 75% of them singletons, with 10% to 13% in the top ten. The sequencing input was gut tissue. Receptor source: a female BALB/c mouse in good health. The strain bears MHC haplotype H2-d.

Only one count was recorded for this clone. Genes here carry mouse names. Read coverage stops 1 residue before the CDR3 terminus; the germline J gene supplies the remainder. The chain joins TRBV20 to TRBJ1-2; D gene unclear. CDR1 GFQATS and CDR2 STVNSAI come from the germline V gene. This CDR3 has 13 residues. The germline V and J ends were trimmed by 0 bases and 0 bases, with 5 bases remaining between them. This CDR3 is CGAREHANSDYTF. The CDR3 bases that were read are TGTGGTGCTAGGGAACATGCAAACTCCGACTACACC.

This clone turned up a few times. Gene names follow the mouse nomenclature. The read ends 1 residue early relative to the CDR3; the germline J gene fills the gap. The genes are TRBV13-2 and TRBJ1-5, with a tentative D call TRBD1 (5 bases). The CDR3 is 14 residues long. The germline CDR1 and CDR2 sequences are NNHNN and SYGAGS (reference sequence). Deletions cut 2 bases from V and 3 bases from J, with 9 bases between. The CDR3 bases that were read are TGTGCCAGCGGTGACGGGGCCGGCAACCAGGCTCCGCTT. Translation gives CASGDGAGNQAPL. The entire CDR3 protein is CASGDGAGNQAPLF.

To note about this clone: Gene names and germline refer to mouse. The read stops 1 residue short of the end of the CDR3; the missing end is completed from the germline J gene. V is TRBV19 and J is TRBJ2-4; D remains ambiguous. Trimming cost V 0 bases and J 2 bases, with 7 bases left between them. This CDR3 contains 14 residues. CDR1 is FNHDT, CDR2 SITEND, per germline (reference sequence). CDR3 bases read: TGTGCCAGCAGTATAGCAGCGAATCAAAACACCTTGTAC. Residues: CASSIAANQNTLY. The entire CDR3 protein is CASSIAANQNTLYF.

On this clone itself: Gene and germline names: mouse. CDR3 loop: CASSRDWEQDTQYF. The CDR3 bases that were read are TGTGCCAGCAGTCGGGACTGGGAACAAGACACCCAGTAC. V is TRBV19 and J is TRBJ2-5; 9 positions match TRBD2. The read ends 1 residue early relative to the CDR3; the germline J gene fills the gap. The CDR3 has 14 residues. V trimming: 4 bases; J trimming: 3 bases; junction bases outside the gene matches: 3. CDR1 is FNHDT and CDR2 is SITEND in the germline V gene (reference sequence).

A word on this clone: Mouse germline and gene names are used. Read sequence stops 1 residue before the CDR3 end, and the germline J gene provides the missing end. V and J are TRBV21 and TRBJ1-6, with D possibly TRBD1 on 5 matching bases. TRBV21 is reported as an ORF; its role is uncertain. TRBJ1-6 is annotated as an ORF whose role is uncertain. V gave up 3 bases and J gave up 3 bases, with 12 bases separating them. CDR3 length equals 16 residues. The covered CDR3 bases are TGTGCTAGCAGTCACTTGACAGTCTTCTATAATTCGCCCCTCTAC. This sequence encodes CASSHLTVFYNSPLY. The full CDR3 sequence reads CASSHLTVFYNSPLYF.

With regard to this clone: Mouse germline and gene names are used. The read ends 1 residue early relative to the CDR3; the germline J gene fills the gap. This sequence joins TRBV13-1 and TRBJ1-4; 7 bases align to TRBD1. Germline CDR1 NSHNY, CDR2 SYGAGN. The CDR3 sequence is 15 residues long. Germline trimming cut 4 bases from V and 0 bases from J; bases unmatched to any gene: 3. The covered CDR3 bases are TGTGCCAGCAGTCATCAGGGGGTTTCCAACGAAAGATTATTT. It yields the protein CASSHQGVSNERLF. The full CDR3 protein reads CASSHQGVSNERLFF.

This clone was counted only a few times. The germline and genes are mouse ones. The read is 1 residue too short to cover the CDR3 end, so that end is filled in from the germline J gene. The chain couples TRBV13-1 to TRBJ2-7, with 10 bases identical to TRBD2. The germline V gene encodes CDR1 NSHNY and CDR2 SYGAGN. The CDR3 length is 15 residues. V dropped 3 bases and J dropped 2; count of bases not matched to a gene: 5. The DNA read from the CDR3 is TGTGCCAGCAGTGGCTGGGACTGGGGACCCTATGAACAGTAC. This encodes CASSGWDWGPYEQY. The complete CDR3 protein is CASSGWDWGPYEQYF.

On this clone: Gene names are mouse gene names. The CDR3 goes on 1 residue after the read ends, and that part is filled in from the germline J gene. The chain recombines TRBV16 with TRBJ2-4; the match to TRBD1 covers 12 bases. Germline V gene data show CDR1 as SGHSA and CDR2 as FRNQAP. The CDR3 length is 17 residues. After removal of 4 bases from V and 1 base from J, the junction contained 6 bases not matched to a gene. The part of the CDR3 DNA that was read is TGTGCAAGCAGCTCGGGACAGGGGGCGCTGCGTCAAAACACCTTGTAC. This codes for CASSSGQGALRQNTLY. The full CDR3 is CASSSGQGALRQNTLYF.

As concerns this clone: Gene names follow the mouse nomenclature. The read ends 1 residue shy of where the CDR3 ends; the end is completed using the germline J gene. The rearrangement joins TRBV19 to TRBJ1-6; 8 positions match TRBD1. TRBJ1-6 is known as an ORF, though its function is uncertain. There are 15 residues in the CDR3. The V and J ends lost 2 bases and 6 bases, in that order; junction bases with no gene match: 4. Germline CDR1 and CDR2: FNHDT and SITEND (reference sequence). The CDR3 DNA, read in part, is TGTGCCAGCAGTATCCAGGGGGCGGGTAATTCGCCCCTCTAC. Its protein product is CASSIQGAGNSPLY. The full-length CDR3 reads as CASSIQGAGNSPLYF.

This clone was counted a few times. Each gene name is a mouse one. The read comes to an end 1 residue before the CDR3 does, leaving the germline J gene to fill in the end. This chain uses TRBV3 with TRBJ2-7, with a possible D match to TRBD1 (6 bases). Trimming left V 1 base short and J 3 bases short, with 10 bases between. Looked up from germline, CDR1 is SNHLY and CDR2 is FYNGKV (reference sequence). This CDR3 comprises 14 residues. The CDR3: CASSLEGRGYEQYF. CDR3 DNA (partial): TGTGCCAGCAGCTTAGAGGGCAGGGGCTATGAACAGTAC. Variable domain in full (rest from reference TRBV3 and TRBJ2-7): GPKVLQIPSHQIIDMGQMVTLNCDPVSNHLYFYWYKQILGQQMEFLVNFYNGKVMEKSKLFKDQFSVERPDGSYFTLKIQPTALEDSAVYFCASSLEGRGYEQYFGPGTRLTVL.

On this clone itself: Mouse gene names and germline throughout. The CDR3 is cut off 1 residue early in the read; its end comes from the germline J gene. V usage is TRBV13-3 and J usage is TRBJ2-3; 8 nucleotides align to TRBD1. The CDR3 loop spans 16 amino acids. The V gene end was trimmed by 1 base and the J gene end by 0 bases; junction bases not matched to a gene: 4. Germline CDR1 reads NNHDY; CDR2 reads SYVADS. CDR3 DNA, as far as it was read: TGTGCCAGCAGTGATAGGACAGGGACTAGTGCAGAAACGCTGTAT. This sequence encodes CASSDRTGTSAETLY. The full CDR3 is CASSDRTGTSAETLYF.

Notes on this clone: The gene symbols are mouse symbols. The read terminates 1 residue ahead of where the CDR3 ends, so the germline J gene completes it. The chain uses TRBV13-2 and TRBJ1-4; TRBD1 matches 9 bases. This CDR3 is 19 amino acids long. J was trimmed by 0 bases and V by 0 bases; bases with no gene match: 9. Germline assignment: CDR1 NNHNN and CDR2 SYGAGS (reference sequence). The part of the CDR3 DNA that was read is TGTGCCAGCGGTGATGCAAGAGGACAGGGGACCTTTTCCAACGAAAGATTATTT. Its translation: CASGDARGQGTFSNERLF. The whole CDR3 sequence is CASGDARGQGTFSNERLFF.

This clone came up a few times. Germline and genes: mouse. The read ends 1 residue early relative to the CDR3; the germline J gene fills the gap. This rearrangement joins TRBV20 to TRBJ2-7; 7 nucleotides line up with TRBD1. Looked up from germline, CDR1 is GFQATS and CDR2 is STVNSAI. V shed 1 base and J 4 bases; nucleotides not matched to a gene: 1. CDR3 length equals 12 residues. The CDR3 DNA, read in part, is TGTGGTGCTAGGGGGGGACAGTATGAACAGTAC. Encoded protein: CGARGGQYEQY. The CDR3 in full is CGARGGQYEQYF.

This clone was seen only a few times. All gene names here are mouse names. The CDR3 goes on 1 residue after the read ends, and that part is filled in from the germline J gene. The gene calls are TRBV26 and TRBJ1-2; no firm D call. The germline gives CDR1 KGHPV, CDR2 FQNQEV (reference sequence). The V end was cut by 5 bases, the J end by 0 bases, with 4 bases between. CDR3 size: 12 residues. The CDR3 bases that were read are TGTGCCAGCAGTACAACAAACTCCGACTACACC. Translated: CASSTTNSDYT. Given in full, the CDR3 is CASSTTNSDYTF. The entire variable domain, with the rest obtained from reference TRBV26 and TRBJ1-2, is as follows: NSKVIQTPRYLVKGQGQKAKMRCIPEKGHPVVFWYQQNKNNEFKFLINFQNQEVLQQIDMTEKRFSAECPSNSPCSLEIQSSEAGDSALYLCASSTTNSDYTFGSGTRLLVI.

A note on this clone: Mouse names are used for the genes. CDR3 DNA, as far as it was read: TGTGCCAGCGGCCCGGGACATACCTATGCTGAGCAGTTC. Translating it yields CASGPGHTYAEQF. The full CDR3 sequence reads CASGPGHTYAEQFF. V and J are TRBV13-2 and TRBJ2-1; weak D call: TRBD1 (6 bases). The CDR3 is cut off 1 residue early in the read; its end comes from the germline J gene. Trimming shortened V by 5 bases and J by 3 bases, and 12 bases separated the two germline ends. Germline loops: CDR1 NNHNN, CDR2 SYGAGS (reference sequence). The CDR3 totals 14 residues.

This clone was seen just once. Gene names are mouse gene names. The CDR3 end lies 1 residue beyond the end of the read and is filled in from the germline J gene. The V gene is TRBV20, the J gene TRBJ1-1, with TRBD1 identical over 7 bases. Germline V gene data show CDR1 as GFQATS and CDR2 as STVNSAI. The ends lost 1 base at V and 7 bases at J; junction bases unmatched: 0. The CDR3 is 11 amino acids. The sequenced CDR3 bases are TGTGGTGCTAGGGGACAGGGAGAAGTCTTC. Encoded protein: CGARGQGEVF. The entire CDR3 protein is CGARGQGEVFF. The full variable domain, with the rest looked up from reference TRBV20 and TRBJ1-1, is GALVYQYPRRTICKSGTSMRMECQAVGFQATSVAWYRQSPQKTFELIALSTVNSAIKYEQNFTQEKFPISHPNLSFSSMTVLNAYLEDRGLYLCGARGQGEVFFGKGTRLTVV.

With regard to this clone: The gene symbols are mouse symbols. The read is 1 residue too short to cover the CDR3 end, so that end is filled in from the germline J gene. This chain connects TRBV20 to TRBJ2-3; a weak D match, TRBD2 (6 bases). CDR1 and CDR2 (germline): GFQATS, STVNSAI. Deletions cut 1 base from V and 4 bases from J, with 9 bases between. This CDR3 contains 13 residues. CDR3 in amino acids: CGARGGTTETLYF. CDR3 bases read: TGTGGTGCTAGGGGGGGGACTACAGAAACGCTGTAT.

Concerning this clone itself: Genes and germline are mouse. The read ends 1 residue shy of where the CDR3 ends; the end is completed using the germline J gene. The genes are TRBV20 and TRBJ1-2; D is unclear. The CDR3 is made up of 14 amino acids. V lost 0 bases to trimming and J lost 0 bases, with 8 bases between them. Germline V CDR1 and CDR2: GFQATS, STVNSAI. The part of the CDR3 DNA that was read is TGTGGTGCTAGGGAGAGACAAACAAACTCCGACTACACC. Translation gives CGARERQTNSDYT. The complete CDR3 reads CGARERQTNSDYTF.

Comment on this clone: Each gene name is a mouse one. With the read ending 1 residue before the CDR3 end, the germline J gene is used to fill in that end. The chain is built from TRBV3 and TRBJ2-7; maybe TRBD2 (5 bases). Germline CDR1 and CDR2: SNHLY and FYNGKV (reference sequence). The CDR3 is made up of 13 amino acids. V was cut by 4 bases and J by 0 bases, with 7 bases left in between. The CDR3: CASSWWGSYEQYF. The CDR3 bases that were read are TGTGCCAGCAGCTGGTGGGGCTCCTATGAACAGTAC.

As to this clone: The genes are named according to mouse. The CDR3 is cut off 1 residue early in the read; its end comes from the germline J gene. The V and J genes are TRBV13-2 and TRBJ2-3; 13 bases map to TRBD2. Germline CDR1 NNHNN, CDR2 SYGAGS (reference sequence). The CDR3 has 15 residues. After removal of 3 bases from V and 2 bases from J, the junction contained 0 bases not matched to a gene. CDR3 region: CASGGTGGAAETLYF. The covered CDR3 bases are TGTGCCAGCGGTGGGACTGGGGGGGCTGCAGAAACGCTGTAT.

A word on this clone: Gene names denote mouse genes. The CDR3 extends 1 residue past the end of the read, so its final part is completed from the germline J gene. This sequence joins TRBV2 and TRBJ1-2; D is perhaps TRBD1 (5 bases). This CDR3 contains 12 residues. The V end lost 4 bases, the J end lost 2 bases, and 5 bases lay between the germline ends. Germline loops: CDR1 LGHNA, CDR2 YSYQKL. Here the CDR3 reads CASSPGNSDYTF. The sequenced CDR3 bases are TGTGCCAGCAGCCCAGGGAACTCCGACTACACC.

For this clone: Germline and genes: mouse. The read ends 1 residue shy of where the CDR3 ends; the end is completed using the germline J gene. The chain uses TRBV20 and TRBJ2-4; 9 bases are shared with TRBD1. Germline-derived CDR1 and CDR2 are GFQATS and STVNSAI. The CDR3 is made up of 12 amino acids. V dropped 6 bases and J dropped 6; count of bases not matched to a gene: 4. CDR3 amino acids: CGAAGTGNTLYF. The part of the CDR3 DNA that was read is TGTGGTGCCGCCGGGACAGGGAACACCTTGTAC.

On this clone itself: Here the gene names and germline are mouse. The read terminates 1 residue ahead of where the CDR3 ends, so the germline J gene completes it. The chain uses TRBV13-2 and TRBJ2-4, with D unclear. The germline gives CDR1 NNHNN, CDR2 SYGAGS (reference sequence). V lost 3 bases, J lost 3 bases, and 11 bases lay in between. The CDR3 extends over 14 amino acids. CDR3 loop: CASGGRHIQNTLYF. The covered CDR3 bases are TGTGCCAGCGGTGGCAGACACATACAAAACACCTTGTAC.

A word on this clone: The listed genes are named as in mouse. This chain's CDR3 is CASSFRTGTNERLFF. CDR3 DNA, as far as it was read: TGTGCTAGCAGTTTCCGGACAGGGACCAACGAAAGATTATTT. The chain couples TRBV29 to TRBJ1-4; 8 bases fit TRBD1. Read sequence stops 1 residue before the CDR3 end, and the germline J gene provides the missing end. Germline V gene sequence: CDR1 MSHET, CDR2 SYDVDS. The V gene end was trimmed by 3 bases and the J gene end by 3 bases; junction bases not matched to a gene: 3. CDR3 size: 15 residues. Together with reference TRBV29 and TRBJ1-4, the CDR3 gives the full variable domain: DMKVTQMPRYLIKRMGENVLLECGQDMSHETMYWYRQDPGLGLQLIYISYDVDSNSEGDIPKGYRVSRKKREHFSLILDSAKTNQTSVYFCASSFRTGTNERLFFGHGTKLSVL.

Concerning this clone itself: Gene names are the mouse ones. The DNA ends 1 residue before the CDR3 does, and the rest of the CDR3 is filled in from the germline J gene. This chain links TRBV2 with TRBJ2-7; D is undetermined. This CDR3 has 9 amino acids. The germline V gene has CDR1 LGHNA and CDR2 YSYQKL. V was trimmed by 3 bases and J by 9 bases, leaving 3 bases between them. The CDR3 here is CASSHLQYF. The CDR3 DNA, read in part, is TGTGCCAGCAGCCACTTACAGTAC.

Regarding this clone: The genes are named according to mouse. Sequencing ends 1 residue short of the CDR3 end; the germline J gene provides the rest. The chain recombines TRBV20 with TRBJ2-2; 7 nucleotides match TRBD1. The CDR3 has 14 amino acids. CDR1 is GFQATS and CDR2 is STVNSAI in the germline V gene. Germline trimming cut 0 bases from V and 2 bases from J; bases unmatched to any gene: 0. The CDR3 sequence is CGARDRGNTGQLYF. The CDR3 bases that were read are TGTGGTGCTAGGGACAGGGGGAACACCGGGCAGCTCTAC.

In the case of this clone: Any gene name here is a mouse gene name. The read comes to an end 1 residue before the CDR3 does, leaving the germline J gene to fill in the end. The chain carries TRBV13-1 and TRBJ1-1; D ambiguous. Per germline, CDR1 NSHNY and CDR2 SYGAGN. V lost 1 base and J lost 4, with 5 bases in between. This CDR3 is 12 amino acids long. The chain's CDR3 is CASSDPLTEVFF. The CDR3 DNA, read in part, is TGTGCCAGCAGTGATCCCCTCACAGAAGTCTTC.

A word on this clone: Gene names denote mouse genes. Sequencing ends 1 residue short of the CDR3 end; the germline J gene provides the rest. This chain uses TRBV5 with TRBJ2-3; 8 bases align to TRBD2. The ends lost 0 bases at V and 1 base at J; junction bases unmatched: 6. There are 17 residues in the CDR3. CDR1 and CDR2 from the germline V gene are LGHNA and YNLKQL (reference sequence). Partial CDR3 DNA: TGTGCCAGCAGCCAAGATACCTGGGGGGCGCGTGCAGAAACGCTGTAT. It encodes CASSQDTWGARAETLY. The full CDR3 reads CASSQDTWGARAETLYF.

As for this clone: Gene names and germline match the mouse. The sequenced CDR3 bases are TGTGCCAGCAGCCAAGCTGGGGGGAGGCAAGACACCCAGTAC. This encodes CASSQAGGRQDTQY. The whole CDR3 protein reads CASSQAGGRQDTQYF. The rearrangement joins TRBV5 to TRBJ2-5; 8 nucleotides align to TRBD2. The read terminates 1 residue ahead of where the CDR3 ends, so the germline J gene completes it. Trimming at V came to 1 base and at J to 3 bases, leaving 3 bases not matched to a gene. The CDR3 is made up of 15 amino acids. Germline V CDR1 and CDR2: LGHNA, YNLKQL (reference sequence).

Concerning this clone: Mouse germline and gene names are used. The CDR3 end is not reached by the read, which stops 1 residue before it; the germline J gene fills it in. The chain carries TRBV13-1 and TRBJ1-1, with 7 positions matching TRBD1. J was trimmed by 4 bases and V by 3 bases; bases with no gene match: 3. The CDR3 contains 13 residues. In germline, CDR1 is NSHNY, CDR2 SYGAGN. The sequenced CDR3 bases are TGTGCCAGCAGTGGGGACAGTCCCACAGAAGTCTTC. Translation: CASSGDSPTEVF. The full CDR3 protein is CASSGDSPTEVFF.